This T cell receptor beta chain is from a study of identical twins. TCRdb re-analysed the 5' RACE reads in MiXCR, keeping a single row per CDR3 protein. In the table there are some 1,600,000 distinct CDR3 sequences, 25% to 35% of which are singletons. Germline V gene lookup returns CDR1 DFQATT and CDR2 SNEGSKA (reference sequence). Germline trimming cut 4 bases from V and 1 base from J; bases unmatched to any gene: 1. The CDR3 totals 15 residues. The TCR originated in a newborn girl in good health. Sequenced material: cord blood. The rearrangement joins TRBV20-1 to TRBJ2-4, with 13 bases that match TRBD2. The CDR3 spells CSAKTSGRAKNIQYF. Written as DNA, the CDR3 is TGCAGTGCTAAGACTAGCGGGAGGGCCAAAAACATTCAGTACTTC.